Presented here are 21 T cell receptor beta chains from one specimen sequenced in a study of identical twins. TCRdb used MiXCR to reprocess the 5' RACE reads, holding one entry per CDR3 protein. The sample shows roughly 690,000 distinct CDR3 sequences, around 6.1% of them seen only once. Sample: naive T cells sorted from blood. These receptors were collected from a man aged 18 to 30 in good health.

This clonotype was observed a few times. This chain uses TRBV6-2 or TRBV6-3 with TRBJ1-2; 8 bases map to TRBD1. V trimming: 2 bases; J trimming: 8 bases; junction bases outside the gene matches: 10. CDR3 length equals 15 residues. Germline lookup yields CDR1 MNHEY and CDR2 SVGEGT. Here the CDR3 DNA reads TGTGCCAGCAGTTACCCGGACAGGGACCCGCTCGGCTACACCTTC. Protein: CASSYPDRDPLGYTF.

The V call is TRBV5-1, the J call TRBJ1-1, with 11 nucleotides matching TRBD1. J gave up 0 bases and V 4 bases, and 5 bases lay outside the gene matches. Germline V gene sequence: CDR1 SGHRS, CDR2 YFSETQ. The length of the CDR3 is 16 residues. CDR3 residues: CASSPRTGGLNTEAFF. CDR3 nucleotides: TGCGCCAGCAGCCCCCGGACAGGGGGCCTGAACACTGAAGCTTTCTTT.

The CDR3 reads CSVGNSLLDSYNEQFF. The CDR3 DNA is TGCAGCGTTGGGAATTCGCTCCTGGACTCCTACAATGAGCAGTTCTTC. V gene TRBV29-1 combines with J gene TRBJ2-1, with D unclear. The CDR3 loop spans 16 amino acids. Germline V lookup: CDR1 SQVTM, CDR2 ANQGSEA. Trimming stripped 4 bases from V and 0 bases from J, with 16 bases between.

This clonotype has more than one count but fewer than ten. The chain combines TRBV20-1 with TRBJ1-5; 9 nucleotides align to TRBD1. CDR1 and CDR2 (germline): DFQATT, SNEGSKA (reference sequence). The CDR3 loop spans 17 amino acids. J was trimmed by 5 bases and V by 3 bases; bases with no gene match: 14. The CDR3 DNA is TGCAGTGCTAGCCCGGGACAGGGAGGGCTGATGCATCAGCCCCAGCATTTT. Translating it yields CSASPGQGGLMHQPQHF.

The chain recombines TRBV3-1 with TRBJ2-2; D not certain. Germline CDR1 and CDR2: LGHDT and YNNKEL (reference sequence). The V end was cut by 6 bases, the J end by 4 bases, with 12 bases between. The CDR3 spans 14 residues. In DNA, the CDR3 is TGTGCCAGCAGTCCCGGGCCCCGCACCGGGGAGCTGTTTTTT. The encoded protein is CASSPGPRTGELFF.

This clonotype was observed a few times. The rearrangement joins TRBV6-6 to TRBJ2-1, with 7 bases fitting TRBD1. The V and J ends lost 11 bases and 3 bases, in that order; junction bases with no gene match: 7. This CDR3 comprises 13 residues. CDR1 and CDR2 (germline): MNHNY, SVGAGI (reference sequence). The CDR3 nucleotides are TGTGCCGTGACCCGGGACAGCTACAATGAGCAGTTCTTC. Its translation: CAVTRDSYNEQFF.

This clonotype was counted ten times or more. The V call is TRBV29-1, the J call TRBJ1-1, with D unresolved. The length of the CDR3 is 12 residues. Germline V gene data show CDR1 as SQVTM and CDR2 as ANQGSEA. V shed 7 bases and J shed 5 bases, with 14 bases lying between them. CDR3: CSADGVGTEAFF. In nucleotides, the CDR3 is TGCAGCGCTGACGGGGTGGGGACTGAAGCTTTCTTT.

The rearrangement uses TRBV4-1 and TRBJ2-3; perhaps TRBD2 as D (5 bases). The CDR3 contains 17 residues. Germline CDR1 and CDR2: MGHRA and YSYEKL. Between the trimmed V and J ends, which lost 2 bases and 3 bases, there was a span of 18 bases. CDR3 loop: CASSQLGLSGLTDTQYF. The CDR3 DNA reads TGCGCCAGCAGCCAATTAGGACTCAGCGGTCTGACAGATACGCAGTATTTT.

There are a few counts of this clonotype. V gene TRBV2 combines with J gene TRBJ2-2; no definite D call. Germline V gene lookup returns CDR1 SNHLY and CDR2 FYNNEI. This CDR3 is 16 amino acids long. Trimming stripped 2 bases from V and 0 bases from J, with 10 bases between. The CDR3 is CASSEWAAANTGELFF. For the CDR3, the DNA is TGTGCCAGCAGTGAATGGGCAGCCGCGAACACCGGGGAGCTGTTTTTT. The complete variable domain, with remaining parts taken from reference TRBV2 and TRBJ2-2, reads EPEVTQTPSHQVTQMGQEVILRCVPISNHLYFYWYRQILGQKVEFLVSFYNNEISEKSEIFDDQFSVERPDGSNFTLKIRSTKLEDSAMYFCASSEWAAANTGELFFGEGSRLTVL.

Worth noting for this clonotype: Being one base from a much bigger clone, this may be a read error. The CDR3 protein is CAIGNQGFSYEQYF. The DNA for the CDR3 is TGTGCCATAGGTAACCAGGGTTTCTCCTACGAGCAGTACTTC. The V gene is TRBV10-3, the J gene TRBJ2-7; a weak D match, TRBD1 (5 bases). V was trimmed by 9 bases and J by 0 bases, leaving 15 bases between them. Per the germline V gene, CDR1 is ENHRY and CDR2 is SYGVKD. The CDR3 extends over 14 amino acids.

This clonotype occurred many times. CDR3 loop: CASSEAAETQYF. CDR3 nucleotides: TGTGCCAGCAGTGAGGCAGCAGAGACCCAGTACTTC. The chain links TRBV25-1 to TRBJ2-5, with D uncertain. Per the germline V gene, CDR1 is MGHDK and CDR2 is SYGVNS. V shed 3 bases and J shed 4 bases, with 6 bases lying between them. The CDR3 loop spans 12 amino acids.

Only a few counts were recorded for this clonotype. The V call is TRBV27, the J call TRBJ1-1; tentatively, D is TRBD1 (6 bases). Germline assignment: CDR1 MNHEY and CDR2 SMNVEV (reference sequence). This CDR3 is 15 amino acids long. Trimming left V 5 bases short and J 1 base short, with 14 bases between. CDR3 residues: CASSLGQTPNTEAFF. In DNA form, the CDR3 reads TGTGCCAGCAGTCTCGGACAGACCCCGAACACTGAAGCTTTCTTT.

On this clonotype: One end of the junction does not line up with germline, which may come from a read error. The rearrangement uses TRBV6-5 and TRBJ2-3; 11 nucleotides match TRBD2. The CDR3 is 15 residues long. Germline V CDR1 and CDR2: MNHEY, SVGAGI. The CDR3 sequence is CARSYLAGGSDTQYF. In DNA form, the CDR3 reads TGTGCCAGAAGTTATCTAGCGGGAGGCTCAGATACGCAGTATTTT.

This clonotype was seen a handful of times. The CDR3 sequence: CASSPGTGENLLFF. CDR3 sequence (DNA): TGTGCCAGCAGCCCGGGGACGGGCGAAAATTTATTGTTTTTT. The chain carries TRBV3-1 and TRBJ1-4; a possible D gene is TRBD1 (5 bases). The V and J ends lost 4 bases and 15 bases respectively, with 21 bases between them. The V gene's germline CDR1 is LGHDT and CDR2 YNNKEL (reference sequence). The CDR3 totals 14 residues.

This clonotype was found many times. The V gene is TRBV12-3 or TRBV12-4, the J gene TRBJ2-1, with D unclear. This CDR3 is built from 14 residues. Trimming took off 3 bases at V and 6 bases at J, with 12 bases between the two ends. CDR3 sequence: CASSLSGRSNEQFF. The CDR3 region has the DNA TGTGCCAGCAGTTTGTCCGGCCGGAGCAATGAGCAGTTCTTC.

The rearrangement uses TRBV28 and TRBJ1-1; D may be TRBD1 (5 bases). Trimming cost V 7 bases and J 1 base, with 10 bases left between them. The CDR3 is 13 residues long. Germline V CDR1 and CDR2: MDHEN, SYDVKM. The CDR3 spells CASMGGWNTEAFF. DNA of the CDR3: TGTGCCAGCATGGGGGGTTGGAACACTGAAGCTTTCTTT.

This clonotype was detected only a few times. The rearrangement joins TRBV20-1 to TRBJ2-3; 11 nucleotides align to TRBD2. In germline, CDR1 is DFQATT, CDR2 SNEGSKA (reference sequence). J was trimmed by 6 bases and V by 0 bases; bases with no gene match: 5. This CDR3 has 15 residues. This chain's CDR3 is CSARDLRTSGDTQYF. The CDR3 DNA reads as TGCAGTGCTAGAGATCTCCGGACTAGCGGGGATACGCAGTATTTT.

This chain connects TRBV7-2 to TRBJ2-7; 7 bases agree with TRBD2. V lost 1 base, J lost 6 bases, and 12 bases stayed unmatched. The CDR3 spans 16 residues. CDR1 is SGHTA and CDR2 is FQGNSA in the germline V gene. The CDR3 here is CASSLVWGGSPPEQYF. CDR3 DNA sequence: TGTGCCAGCAGCTTAGTTTGGGGGGGGAGCCCCCCCGAGCAGTACTTC. Full variable domain (missing parts from reference TRBV7-2 and TRBJ2-7): GAGVSQSPSNKVTEKGKDVELRCDPISGHTALYWYRQSLGQGLEFLIYFQGNSAPDKSGLPSDRFSAERTGGSVSTLTIQRTQQEDSAVYLCASSLVWGGSPPEQYFGPGTRLTVT.

This clonotype was picked up many times. The J gene is TRBJ2-6, the V gene TRBV4-3, with D maybe TRBD1 (6 bases). This CDR3 spans 16 amino acids. Trimming cost V 4 bases and J 0 bases, with 10 bases left between them. From germline, CDR1 is LGHNA and CDR2 YSLEER. Here the CDR3 DNA reads TGCGCCAGCAGCCGACAGGTTAGCTCTGGGGCCAACGTCCTGACTTTC. Its protein is CASSRQVSSGANVLTF.

This clonotype was counted only a few times. CDR3 DNA sequence: TGTGCCAGCAGCTTATTGGGGCCGACAGGGTCGTGGGAGACCCAGTACTTC. This gives the protein CASSLLGPTGSWETQYF. V usage is TRBV7-9 and J usage is TRBJ2-5; 7 nucleotides match TRBD1. V shed 2 bases, J shed 5 bases, and the junction held 14 bases outside the gene matches. Germline values: CDR1 SEHNR, CDR2 FQNEAQ (reference sequence). CDR3 length: 17 residues.

This clonotype was seen repeatedly, ten times or more. J is TRBJ2-3 and V is TRBV24-1; 7 bases map to TRBD2. The CDR3 is 17 residues long. V shed 4 bases, J shed 2 bases, and the junction held 11 bases outside the gene matches. CDR1 and CDR2 (germline): KGHDR, SFDVKD. CDR3 sequence: CATSDPRAGPTTDTQYF. Here the CDR3 DNA reads TGTGCCACCAGTGACCCTAGAGCGGGACCCACCACAGATACGCAGTATTTT.